The subject of this entry is one TCR beta chain. The target antigen is unknown. This sample was included in a study of regulatory T cells in long-lasting Graves disease. Study-wide results and limits: Clonotypes that were public and shared totalled fewer than 3,500 in persistent patients versus roughly 1,000 in new patients. Graves' patients with persistent disease showed TCR diversity lower than patients newly diagnosed.

Time point defined: newly diagnosed GD, antithyroid drugs for less than 3 months. The TCR library used RNA extracted from PBMCs. Each of the patients was recruited from an endocrinology department situated in Xi'an, China. Trimming left V 0 bases short and J 7 bases short, with 10 bases between. The CDR3 extends over 13 amino acids. Germline values: CDR1 LNHNV, CDR2 YYDKDF (reference sequence). Construction of the TCR beta libraries employed iRepertoire HTBI primers in conjunction with Arm-PCR of CDR3 regions. TCRdb recomputed calls from the multiplex PCR reads with MiXCR, one row per CDR3 protein. The sample yields 400,000 to 500,000 distinct CDR3 sequences, over 15% seen once. These data also featured in a second study, about T cells in Graves' hyperthyroidism and ophthalmopathy. Per that paper: First-round RT-PCR with HTBI primers amplified the TCR CDR3 region.

The sample in question was peripheral blood mononuclear cells (PBMCs), obtained at new diagnosis, from a patient treated with antithyroid drugs. The chain joins TRBV15 to TRBJ2-7; perhaps TRBD2 as D (5 bases). The receptor's source is a woman between 18 and 29 years old with Graves disease. Written as DNA, the CDR3 is TGTGCCACCAGCAGAGAACTAGTTCGGGAGCAGTACTTC. This sequence encodes CATSRELVREQYF.